This entry lists 26 T cell receptor beta chains sequenced from one sample in a study of blood T cells in healthy people across ages. It was with a sample-barcoded 5' primer and a J-beta primer mix that a second PCR of roughly 7 to 12 cycles was run. Via MiXCR, TCRdb re-called the 5' RACE reads, giving one row per CDR3 protein. The sample holds approximately 800,000 distinct CDR3 sequences, less than 60% seen once. The specimen sequenced was blood. All receptors come from a man older than 75 in good health.

In this sample, this clonotype turned up a few times. This chain uses TRBV20-1 with TRBJ2-7; 8 bases align to TRBD2. The CDR3 sequence is 14 residues long. The V and J ends lost 1 base and 6 bases, in that order; junction bases with no gene match: 8. CDR1 DFQATT and CDR2 SNEGSKA come from the germline V gene (reference sequence). CDR3 coding DNA: TGCAGTGCTAGAGTCCCAGCGGGAGCAGGCGAGCAGTACTTC. This codes for CSARVPAGAGEQYF.

This chain links TRBV20-1 with TRBJ2-3; 11 nucleotides agree with TRBD2. Trimming took 0 bases from V and 2 from J; bases not matched to a gene: 10. Germline V gene sequence: CDR1 DFQATT, CDR2 SNEGSKA (reference sequence). This CDR3 is built from 18 residues. CDR3 sequence reads: CSARDTSGRLSLTDTQYF. The CDR3 region has the DNA TGCAGTGCTAGAGATACTAGCGGGAGACTGAGCCTCACAGATACGCAGTATTTT.

The chain couples TRBV7-3 to TRBJ2-3; 7 bases agree with TRBD2. CDR3 length: 16 amino acids. V trimming: 2 bases; J trimming: 5 bases; junction bases outside the gene matches: 10. CDR1 SGHTA and CDR2 FQGTGA come from the germline V gene. The CDR3: CASSLDGTTAVDTQYF. The CDR3 bases are TGTGCCAGCAGCTTAGACGGGACTACGGCTGTAGATACGCAGTATTTT.

V gene TRBV5-4 combines with J gene TRBJ2-1; 7 bases agree with TRBD2. Germline lookup yields CDR1 SGHNT and CDR2 YYREEE (reference sequence). There are 16 residues in the CDR3. The V and J ends lost 0 bases and 10 bases, in that order; junction bases with no gene match: 13. The CDR3 DNA follows: TGTGCCAGCAGCTTGGCCGCGGGAGCTGGTTCTAGGGAGCAGTTCTTC. This translates into CASSLAAGAGSREQFF.

The rearrangement links TRBV5-1 to TRBJ2-5; D call uncertain. Deletions cut 4 bases from V and 0 bases from J, with 10 bases between. The CDR3 consists of 14 residues. Germline V gene sequence: CDR1 SGHRS, CDR2 YFSETQ. CDR3 DNA sequence: TGCGCCAGCAGCCGTAGTGGGGACCAAGAGACCCAGTACTTC. This encodes CASSRSGDQETQYF.

The chain recombines TRBV20-1 with TRBJ2-5, with 15 bases fitting TRBD2. Germline values: CDR1 DFQATT, CDR2 SNEGSKA (reference sequence). This CDR3 comprises 17 residues. V shed 0 bases and J 1 base; nucleotides not matched to a gene: 3. CDR3 in amino acids: CSARDGTSGGLQETQYF. CDR3 sequence (DNA): TGCAGTGCTAGAGACGGGACTAGCGGGGGGCTCCAAGAGACCCAGTACTTC.

Details on this clonotype: Because it lacks the conserved phenylalanine or tryptophan at the end, this CDR3 is likely a read error. V gene TRBV18 combines with J gene TRBJ2-5; 9 bases map to TRBD2. After removal of 3 bases from V and 4 bases from J, the junction contained 3 bases not matched to a gene. The CDR3 has 14 amino acids. CDR1 KGHSH and CDR2 LQKENI come from the germline V gene. In DNA form, the CDR3 reads TGTGCCAGCTCACCGCGGGAGGGCAGAGAGACCCAGTACCTC. Translating gives CASSPREGRETQYL.

This chain connects TRBV28 to TRBJ2-7, with TRBD2 matching over 8 bases. Trimming removed 4 bases from V and 6 bases from J; junction bases left unmatched: 11. CDR1 is MDHEN and CDR2 is SYDVKM in the germline V gene. The CDR3 covers 15 residues. This chain's CDR3 is CASSCSERELCEQYF. The CDR3 DNA follows: TGTGCCAGCAGTTGCTCGGAGCGGGAGCTCTGCGAGCAGTACTTC. Using reference TRBV28 and TRBJ2-7 for the parts outside the CDR3, the full variable domain is DVKVTQSSRYLVKRTGEKVFLECVQDMDHENMFWYRQDPGLGLRLIYFSYDVKMKEKGDIPEGYSVSREKKERFSLILESASTNQTSMYLCASSCSERELCEQYFGPGTRLTVT.

This clonotype has only a few counts. J is TRBJ2-4 and V is TRBV7-2; unclear D gene. The germline CDR1 and CDR2 sequences are SGHTA and FQGNSA. The CDR3 has 13 residues. V was trimmed by 8 bases and J by 1 base, leaving 9 bases between them. CDR3 nucleotide sequence: TGTGCCAGCGCTTCAGTTGCCAAAAACATTCAGTACTTC. Encoded protein: CASASVAKNIQYF.

This clonotype was counted a few times. The chain has TRBV7-2 and TRBJ2-3; weak D call: TRBD2 (6 bases). The CDR3 loop spans 16 amino acids. V lost 3 bases, J lost 0 bases, and 13 bases lay in between. Germline loops: CDR1 SGHTA, CDR2 FQGNSA. CDR3 protein: CASSFGAGSSTDTQYF. As DNA, the CDR3 is TGTGCCAGCAGCTTCGGCGCGGGATCTAGCACAGATACGCAGTATTTT.

The rearrangement joins TRBV25-1 to TRBJ1-2; a weak D match, TRBD1 (5 bases). The CDR3 consists of 14 residues. Germline CDR1 MGHDK, CDR2 SYGVNS. The V and J ends lost 0 bases and 3 bases respectively, with 8 bases between them. CDR3 nucleotide sequence: TGTGCCAGCAGTGAATATGAACAGGACTATGGCTACACCTTC. It translates to CASSEYEQDYGYTF.

The rearrangement joins TRBV6-6 to TRBJ2-1; 8 nucleotides agree with TRBD1. CDR1 is MNHNY and CDR2 is SVGAGI in the germline V gene (reference sequence). The CDR3 length is 14 residues. V trimming: 4 bases; J trimming: 9 bases; junction bases outside the gene matches: 8. The chain's CDR3 is CASSFPPGGGEQFF. The CDR3, as DNA: TGTGCCAGCAGTTTCCCCCCAGGGGGCGGTGAGCAGTTCTTC.

V is TRBV12-3 or TRBV12-4 and J is TRBJ1-4; TRBD1 matches 7 bases. This CDR3 spans 15 amino acids. The ends lost 8 bases at V and 4 bases at J; junction bases unmatched: 10. In nucleotides, the CDR3 is TGTGCCAGCCAGCCCCGACAGGGCATTAATGAAAAACTGTTTTTT. Protein product: CASQPRQGINEKLFF.

Here the CDR3 DNA reads TGCGCCAGCAGCTTGTTGGGCAGCCCCCAGAGCGAGCAGTACTTC. Translation gives CASSLLGSPQSEQYF. The J gene is TRBJ2-7, the V gene TRBV5-1; D is unresolved. The V gene's germline CDR1 is SGHRS and CDR2 YFSETQ. CDR3 length equals 15 residues. Trimming took 1 base from V and 6 from J, leaving 17 bases between them. The complete variable domain, with remaining parts taken from reference TRBV5-1 and TRBJ2-7, reads KAGVTQTPRYLIKTRGQQVTLSCSPISGHRSVSWYQQTPGQGLQFLFEYFSETQRNKGNFPGRFSGRQFSNSRSEMNVSTLELGDSALYLCASSLLGSPQSEQYFGPGTRLTVT.

This rearrangement joins TRBV20-1 to TRBJ1-5; D may be TRBD1 (5 bases). Trimming cost V 4 bases and J 11 bases, with 21 bases left between them. The germline CDR1 and CDR2 sequences are DFQATT and SNEGSKA (reference sequence). The CDR3 spans 14 residues. The CDR3 loop reads CSAINRDPVLSQHF. The CDR3 region has the DNA TGCAGTGCTATTAACCGGGACCCTGTATTGTCCCAGCATTTT.

Points on this clonotype: Just one base apart from a much larger clone, this may be a read error. The chain couples TRBV6-1 to TRBJ2-5; D uncertain. Judging by the DNA end, TRBJ2-1 fits better; the J call may be wrong. Germline loops: CDR1 MNHNS, CDR2 SASEGT. The CDR3 consists of 11 residues. This CDR3 reads CASRREETQFF. The DNA for the CDR3 is TGTGCCAGCAGAAGGGAAGAGACCCAGTTCTTC.

The V and J genes are TRBV4-3 and TRBJ2-7; D gene uncertain. V gave up 0 bases and J gave up 2 bases, with 11 bases separating them. This CDR3 has 15 residues. Germline CDR1 and CDR2: LGHNA and YSLEER. The CDR3 sequence is CASSQEYQATYEQYF. The CDR3 bases are TGCGCCAGCAGCCAAGAGTATCAGGCCACCTACGAGCAGTACTTC.

This chain links TRBV15 with TRBJ2-7, with 10 bases that match TRBD2. Germline assignment: CDR1 LNHNV and CDR2 YYDKDF (reference sequence). V lost 0 bases, J lost 6 bases, and 5 bases stayed unmatched. CDR3 size: 15 residues. Here the CDR3 DNA reads TGTGCCACCAGCAGAGATACCCTAGCGGGAGTCGAGCAGTACTTC. Translation: CATSRDTLAGVEQYF.

V usage is TRBV7-9 and J usage is TRBJ2-1; 9 bases fit TRBD1. Germline-derived CDR1 and CDR2 are SEHNR and FQNEAQ (reference sequence). The CDR3 covers 16 residues. J lost 5 bases, V lost 3 bases, and 8 bases had no gene match. The CDR3 DNA sequence: TGTGCCAGCAGCTTCGGGACAGGGACAGGGAACAATGAGCAGTTCTTC. This encodes CASSFGTGTGNNEQFF.

About this clonotype: A much larger clone lies a single base off, so this may be a read error. The chain has TRBV7-9 and TRBJ2-6; TRBD1 aligns across 7 bases. The CDR3 runs to 16 residues. CDR1 and CDR2 (germline): SEHNR, FQNEAQ (reference sequence). V was clipped by 1 base and J by 2 bases; unmatched bases: 2. The CDR3 spells CASSLDQGAGANVLTF. CDR3 in DNA: TGTGCCAGCAGCTTAGATCAGGGGGCTGGGGCCAACGTCCTGACTTTC.

The chain combines TRBV11-2 with TRBJ2-1; a weak D match, TRBD2 (7 bases). There are 21 residues in the CDR3. V was trimmed by 5 bases and J by 9 bases, leaving 38 bases between them. Germline assignment: CDR1 SGHAT and CDR2 FQNNGV. CDR3 sequence reads: CASSPGRGRDRNFGGSGEQFF. The CDR3 nucleotides are TGTGCCAGCAGCCCGGGGAGGGGCCGCGACAGGAATTTTGGCGGGAGTGGTGAGCAGTTCTTC.

The chain couples TRBV7-2 to TRBJ2-2; no clear D gene. Germline loops: CDR1 SGHTA, CDR2 FQGNSA. The CDR3 has 17 residues. Trimming stripped 1 base from V and 1 base from J, with 13 bases between. The CDR3 region has the DNA TGTGCCAGCAGCTTAGTGGGCAGTAGATTGAACACCGGGGAGCTGTTTTTT. It translates to CASSLVGSRLNTGELFF.

The chain has TRBV4-3 and TRBJ1-1; no clear D gene. The CDR3 loop spans 15 amino acids. The V end lost 1 base, the J end lost 0 bases, and 9 bases lay between the germline ends. Germline V gene data show CDR1 as LGHNA and CDR2 as YSLEER. The CDR3 nucleotides read TGCGCCAGCAGCCAAGTGTCAGGAGTGAACACTGAAGCTTTCTTT. This translates into CASSQVSGVNTEAFF.

A note on this clonotype: This may be a read error, as it is one base from a much larger clone. The CDR3 nucleotides read TGCGCCAGCAGCTTGGATGGGGGATACACTGAGCAGTTCTTC. It yields the protein CASSLDGGYTEQFF. The chain joins TRBV5-1 to TRBJ2-1; D might be TRBD1 or TRBD2, each matching 5 bases. The germline V gene encodes CDR1 SGHRS and CDR2 YFSETQ. The CDR3 length is 14 residues. The full variable domain, its missing parts supplied by reference TRBV5-1 and TRBJ2-1, is KAGVTQTPRYLIKTRGQQVTLSCSPISGHRSVSWYQQTPGQGLQFLFEYFSETQRNKGNFPGRFSGRQFSNSRSEMNVSTLELGDSALYLCASSLDGGYTEQFFGPGTRLTVL.

This clonotype appeared a few times. This chain uses TRBV29-1 with TRBJ2-7, with 10 bases lining up with TRBD1. This CDR3 contains 15 residues. Germline loops: CDR1 SQVTM, CDR2 ANQGSEA. J gave up 2 bases and V 3 bases, and 7 bases lay outside the gene matches. In nucleotides, the CDR3 is TGCAGCGTTGATAGCCCCGGGACAGGGGCCTACGAGCAGTACTTC. It is translated as CSVDSPGTGAYEQYF.

This chain links TRBV20-1 with TRBJ2-7; TRBD1 is a possible D gene (6 bases). The CDR3 loop spans 15 amino acids. Trimming took 4 bases from V and 5 from J, leaving 21 bases between them. The V gene's germline CDR1 is DFQATT and CDR2 SNEGSKA (reference sequence). This CDR3 reads CSANDGQPLRHEQYF. CDR3 nucleotides: TGCAGTGCTAATGACGGACAGCCCTTGAGGCACGAGCAGTACTTC.